Each of the 26 T cell receptor beta chains below was sequenced from the same sample in a study of cytomegalovirus exposure and HLA in healthy donors. Using immunoSEQ multiplex PCR, the repertoire was profiled, and TCRdb retains in-frame clones only, with some absent. Of 250,000 or so clones detected, more than 75% appear once; the ten largest clones hold 2.6%. The sequenced material came from PBMCs. The receptors here all came from a young man in good health and CMV-seronegative.

This clone was recorded only once. The rearrangement uses TRBV10-2 and TRBJ2-5, with 7 bases aligning to TRBD2. In germline, CDR1 is WSHSY, CDR2 SAAADI. CDR3 length: 15 amino acids. Trimming removed 4 bases from V and 0 bases from J; junction bases left unmatched: 5. CDR3 bases: TGCGCCAGCAGTGCTTTAACTAGCGACCAAGAGACCCAGTACTTC. It is translated as CASSALTSDQETQYF.

The chain recombines TRBV27 with TRBJ2-5; possibly TRBD2 for D (5 bases). CDR1 is MNHEY, CDR2 SMNVEV, per germline (reference sequence). CDR3 size: 13 residues. The germline V and J ends were trimmed by 4 bases and 5 bases, with 11 bases remaining between them. The CDR3 DNA reads as TGTGCCAGCAGTTCCGACTACTGGGAGACCCAGTACTTC. Its translation: CASSSDYWETQYF.

This chain connects TRBV7-9 to TRBJ2-3; D uncertain. CDR1 SEHNR and CDR2 FQNEAQ come from the germline V gene (reference sequence). The CDR3 runs to 15 residues. Trimming cost V 3 bases and J 2 bases, with 12 bases left between them. The CDR3 DNA reads as TGTGCCAGCAGCTTGAGCGAAAACCCCACAGATACGCAGTATTTT. This gives the protein CASSLSENPTDTQYF.

This clone was found a few times. The CDR3 loop is CTSLCSGGAYEQYF. CDR3 bases: TGCACCAGCCTGTGTAGCGGGGGAGCCTACGAGCAGTACTTC. V gene TRBV1 combines with J gene TRBJ2-7; the D call of TRBD2 is as the table states it, not checked on the DNA. TRBV1 is given as a pseudogene. The CDR3 is made up of 14 amino acids.

This chain links TRBV28 with TRBJ2-3; 9 nucleotides line up with TRBD1. J gave up 3 bases and V 6 bases, and 10 bases lay outside the gene matches. This CDR3 has 16 residues. Germline values: CDR1 MDHEN, CDR2 SYDVKM. CDR3 in amino acids: CASSPPDRGITDTQYF. The CDR3 DNA reads TGTGCCAGCAGCCCGCCGGACAGGGGAATAACAGATACGCAGTATTTT. Filled out from reference TRBV28 and TRBJ2-3, the complete variable domain reads DVKVTQSSRYLVKRTGEKVFLECVQDMDHENMFWYRQDPGLGLRLIYFSYDVKMKEKGDIPEGYSVSREKKERFSLILESASTNQTSMYLCASSPPDRGITDTQYFGPGTRLTVL.

In this sample, this clone turned up many times. The gene calls are TRBV9 and TRBJ1-4; D is perhaps TRBD1 (6 bases). Germline V gene data show CDR1 as SGDLS and CDR2 as YYNGEE. Trimming took off 0 bases at V and 6 bases at J, with 12 bases between the two ends. CDR3 length: 15 residues. The CDR3 region is CASSVGSRGDEKLFF. DNA of the CDR3: TGTGCCAGCAGCGTAGGGTCCAGGGGAGATGAAAAACTGTTTTTT.

The J gene is TRBJ2-7, the V gene TRBV5-1; D might be TRBD1 (6 bases). Between the trimmed V and J ends, which lost 0 bases and 4 bases, there was a span of 14 bases. Germline V gene data show CDR1 as SGHRS and CDR2 as YFSETQ. CDR3 length: 15 residues. CDR3 residues: CASSLGERGSYEQYF. CDR3 coding DNA: TGCGCCAGCAGCTTGGGGGAGAGGGGGTCGTACGAGCAGTACTTC. The variable domain in full, completed from reference TRBV5-1 and TRBJ2-7, reads KAGVTQTPRYLIKTRGQQVTLSCSPISGHRSVSWYQQTPGQGLQFLFEYFSETQRNKGNFPGRFSGRQFSNSRSEMNVSTLELGDSALYLCASSLGERGSYEQYFGPGTRLTVT.

This clone was detected only a few times. The chain joins TRBV18 to TRBJ1-5; TRBD1 agrees at 8 bases. The J segment lost 2 bases and the V segment lost 2 bases, leaving 5 bases of the junction unmatched. The CDR3 is 16 residues long. From germline, CDR1 is KGHSH and CDR2 LQKENI. In nucleotides, the CDR3 is TGTGCCAGCTCACCAACCCAGGGGGCTGGCAATCAGCCCCAGCATTTT. Translating it yields CASSPTQGAGNQPQHF.

This clone has only one observation. The chain is built from TRBV6-1 and TRBJ1-2; TRBD1 might be the D (6 bases). The CDR3 has 13 amino acids. Germline V gene data show CDR1 as MNHNS and CDR2 as SASEGT. V lost 6 bases, J lost 7 bases, and 15 bases lay in between. CDR3 loop: CASRLTGIGGYTF. The CDR3 coding sequence is TGTGCCAGCAGGTTAACAGGGATTGGTGGCTACACCTTC.

This sequence joins TRBV12-5 and TRBJ2-1; 9 positions agree with TRBD2. The CDR3 extends over 15 amino acids. CDR1 LGHNT and CDR2 FRNRAP come from the germline V gene. V lost 7 bases to trimming and J lost 7 bases; unmatched junction nucleotides: 11. In DNA, the CDR3 is TGTGCTAGTGTCGCCAGCGGGGGGCGCGGGAATGAGCAGTTCTTC. Its protein product is CASVASGGRGNEQFF.

This chain links TRBV19 with TRBJ1-2, with 10 bases matching TRBD1. Losses at the gene ends were 1 base for V and 4 bases for J; bases not matched to a gene: 6. Germline CDR1 and CDR2: LNHDA and SQIVND (reference sequence). The CDR3 length is 16 residues. This chain's CDR3 is CASSIVGQGGLYGYTF. The CDR3 bases are TGTGCCAGTAGTATAGTTGGACAGGGGGGCCTCTATGGCTACACCTTC.

This chain links TRBV10-1 with TRBJ1-6; weak D call: TRBD1 (6 bases). The CDR3 runs 14 residues. Per germline, CDR1 WNHNN and CDR2 SYGVQD (reference sequence). Between the trimmed V and J ends, which lost 6 bases and 1 base, there was a span of 7 bases. CDR3 loop: CASSQGSYNSPLHF. The CDR3 DNA reads as TGCGCCAGCAGCCAGGGGTCCTATAATTCACCCCTCCACTTT.

The chain recombines TRBV7-2 with TRBJ2-1; tentative D call: TRBD2 (6 bases). The germline V and J ends were trimmed by 5 bases and 3 bases, with 14 bases remaining between them. The CDR3 length is 15 residues. CDR1 is SGHTA, CDR2 FQGNSA, per germline. CDR3 sequence (DNA): TGTGCCAGCAGCAACACCGGGACTTACTACAATGAGCAGTTCTTC. Residues: CASSNTGTYYNEQFF.

This clone was counted a few times. DNA for the CDR3: TGTGCCTGGAGCCAAGGGGACACCATATATTTT. It translates to CAWSQGDTIYF. The chain carries TRBV30 and TRBJ1-3; possibly TRBD1 for D (5 bases). Germline loops: CDR1 GTSNPN, CDR2 SVGIG (reference sequence). The CDR3 runs 11 residues. The V gene lost 3 bases and the J gene lost 8 bases, with 8 bases spanning the gap.

This clone has only one observation. The J gene is TRBJ2-1, the V gene TRBV4-1; D unclear. The length of the CDR3 is 18 residues. The germline V and J ends were trimmed by 0 bases and 7 bases, with 22 bases remaining between them. In germline, CDR1 is MGHRA, CDR2 YSYEKL. The CDR3 region is CASSQDLSGRLQRNEQFF. Written as DNA, the CDR3 is TGCGCCAGCAGCCAAGATTTATCAGGCCGGCTACAAAGGAATGAGCAGTTCTTC.

The chain uses TRBV5-1 and TRBJ2-7, with 10 positions matching TRBD1. The germline V gene encodes CDR1 SGHRS and CDR2 YFSETQ. The ends lost 4 bases at V and 3 bases at J; junction bases unmatched: 7. The CDR3 is 15 amino acids. For the CDR3, the DNA is TGCGCCAGCAGCGGTGCCCGGGACAGGGGCTACGAGCAGTACTTC. Translation: CASSGARDRGYEQYF. Full variable domain (outside the CDR3, taken from reference TRBV5-1 and TRBJ2-7): KAGVTQTPRYLIKTRGQQVTLSCSPISGHRSVSWYQQTPGQGLQFLFEYFSETQRNKGNFPGRFSGRQFSNSRSEMNVSTLELGDSALYLCASSGARDRGYEQYFGPGTRLTVT.

V gene TRBV7-2 combines with J gene TRBJ2-5; 7 bases are a match to TRBD1. Germline V lookup: CDR1 SGHTA, CDR2 FQGNSA. With V trimmed by 4 bases and J by 4 bases, 3 bases remained unmatched. This CDR3 spans 13 amino acids. The chain's CDR3 is CASSSYRGETQYF. The CDR3 region has the DNA TGTGCCAGCAGCTCGTACAGGGGAGAGACCCAGTACTTC. Using reference TRBV7-2 and TRBJ2-5 for the parts outside the CDR3, the full variable domain is GAGVSQSPSNKVTEKGKDVELRCDPISGHTALYWYRQSLGQGLEFLIYFQGNSAPDKSGLPSDRFSAERTGGSVSTLTIQRTQQEDSAVYLCASSSYRGETQYFGPGTRLLVL.

This chain connects TRBV5-1 to TRBJ2-2; 10 positions match TRBD1. The CDR3 loop spans 16 amino acids. The V segment lost 3 bases and the J segment 6 bases; nucleotides outside the gene matches: 8. Germline V gene sequence: CDR1 SGHRS, CDR2 YFSETQ. CDR3 DNA sequence: TGCGCCAGCAGCTCTCGGGGACAGGGGCAACCCGGGGAGCTGTTTTTT. It translates to CASSSRGQGQPGELFF.

V usage is TRBV7-2 and J usage is TRBJ1-4, with no clear D. The germline CDR1 and CDR2 sequences are SGHTA and FQGNSA. This CDR3 contains 16 residues. Trimming pared 4 bases from V and 3 bases from J, leaving 15 bases between. The CDR3 DNA reads TGTGCCAGCAGCTCTAGCATCGGGAGGTCTAATGAAAAACTGTTTTTT. It translates to CASSSSIGRSNEKLFF.

CDR3 sequence reads: CASSPGDEAFF. The CDR3 bases are TGTGCCAGCAGCCCTGGAGATGAAGCTTTCTTT. The chain combines TRBV6-5 with TRBJ1-1; the D is unclear. This CDR3 region has 11 residues. Germline V gene sequence: CDR1 MNHEY, CDR2 SVGAGI. The V and J ends lost 6 bases and 7 bases respectively, with 9 bases between them.

This clone has only one observation. The rearrangement links TRBV10-2 to TRBJ2-2; TRBD1 might be the D (6 bases). V lost 6 bases and J lost 3, with 14 bases in between. The germline gives CDR1 WSHSY, CDR2 SAAADI. This CDR3 spans 15 amino acids. The chain's CDR3 is CASSSHRADTGELFF. DNA for the CDR3: TGCGCCAGCAGCTCTCACAGGGCCGACACCGGGGAGCTGTTTTTT.

V and J are TRBV19 and TRBJ1-6; 9 bases align to TRBD1. This CDR3 is built from 16 residues. The J segment lost 2 bases and the V segment lost 9 bases, leaving 8 bases of the junction unmatched. Germline CDR1 and CDR2: LNHDA and SQIVND (reference sequence). CDR3 loop: CARPTGGATYNSPLHF. Here the CDR3 DNA reads TGTGCCAGACCAACAGGGGGCGCCACCTATAATTCACCCCTCCACTTT.

The genes are TRBV6-1 and TRBJ2-7, with D unresolved. Per the germline V gene, CDR1 is MNHNS and CDR2 is SASEGT. The CDR3 loop spans 16 amino acids. V was trimmed by 4 bases and J by 0 bases, leaving 16 bases between them. CDR3 sequence: CASSVSSTSSSYEQYF. In DNA form, the CDR3 reads TGTGCCAGCAGTGTAAGTTCTACCTCAAGCTCCTACGAGCAGTACTTC.

This clone came up a few times. The chain is built from TRBV4-2 and TRBJ2-2; D is ambiguous. Germline CDR1 is LGHNA and CDR2 is YNFKEQ. V gave up 4 bases and J gave up 4 bases, with 4 bases separating them. The CDR3 is made up of 12 amino acids. This chain's CDR3 is CASSPITGELFF. The CDR3, as DNA: TGTGCCAGCAGCCCTATCACCGGGGAGCTGTTTTTT.

The V gene is TRBV29-1, the J gene TRBJ2-7; D unresolved. Germline V gene sequence: CDR1 SQVTM, CDR2 ANQGSEA. V was clipped by 7 bases and J by 4 bases, with 11 bases between them. This CDR3 has 11 amino acids. Written as DNA, the CDR3 is TGCAGCGGACTGACCCGATACGAGCAGTACTTC. It translates to CSGLTRYEQYF.

The chain carries TRBV9 and TRBJ2-3; 8 bases match TRBD1. This CDR3 is built from 15 residues. Germline loops: CDR1 SGDLS, CDR2 YYNGEE. J gave up 4 bases and V 4 bases, and 8 bases lay outside the gene matches. The CDR3: CASSPAGGAADTQYF. CDR3 DNA sequence: TGTGCCAGCAGCCCGGCAGGGGGCGCAGCAGATACGCAGTATTTT.